This TCR beta chain was identified during a study of early T cells in non-severe SARS-CoV-2 infection. Study background: Bulk RNA taken from unsorted whole blood was sequenced, leaving chains unpaired. Whole-study findings and limits: CD4 and private specificities were missed by VDJdb matching, which favored anti-spike CD8 responses.

To note about this clonotype: The antigen is not known.

Unique molecular identifiers were added to individual cDNA molecules. TCRdb re-analysed the 5' RACE reads in MiXCR, keeping a single row per CDR3 protein. This sample carries around 56,000 distinct CDR3 sequences, approximately 13% of them seen once, and the ten largest clones take approximately 9.4%. The V and J ends lost 3 bases and 4 bases respectively, with 15 bases between them. The CDR3 is made up of 15 amino acids. The chain couples TRBV12-3 or TRBV12-4 to TRBJ2-5; possible D gene TRBD1, 5 bases. The source material was whole blood, sampled at baseline. The source of this sequence is an adult who was a healthcare worker with PCR-confirmed SARS-CoV-2 infection or an uninfected control (not recorded which). The CDR3: CASSFGPPQGETQYF. In nucleotides, the CDR3 is TGTGCCAGCAGTTTCGGGCCTCCCCAGGGAGAGACCCAGTACTTC.